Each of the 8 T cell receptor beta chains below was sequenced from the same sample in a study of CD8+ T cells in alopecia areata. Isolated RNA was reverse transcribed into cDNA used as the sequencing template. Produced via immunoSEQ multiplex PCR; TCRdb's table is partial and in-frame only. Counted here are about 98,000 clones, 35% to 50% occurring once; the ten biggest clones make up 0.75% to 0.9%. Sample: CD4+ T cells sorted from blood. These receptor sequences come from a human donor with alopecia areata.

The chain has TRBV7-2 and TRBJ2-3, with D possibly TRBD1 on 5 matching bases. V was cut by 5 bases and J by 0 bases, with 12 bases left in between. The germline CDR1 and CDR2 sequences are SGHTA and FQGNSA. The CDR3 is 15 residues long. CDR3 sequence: CASSPRQFSTDTQYF. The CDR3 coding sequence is TGTGCCAGCAGCCCCCGACAGTTTAGCACAGATACGCAGTATTTT.

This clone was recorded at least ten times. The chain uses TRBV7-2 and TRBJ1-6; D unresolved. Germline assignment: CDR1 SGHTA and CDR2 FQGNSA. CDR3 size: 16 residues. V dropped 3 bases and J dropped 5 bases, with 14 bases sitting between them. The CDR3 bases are TGTGCCAGCAGCTTCAACAGACTGATGAATAATTCACCCCTCCACTTT. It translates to CASSFNRLMNNSPLHF.

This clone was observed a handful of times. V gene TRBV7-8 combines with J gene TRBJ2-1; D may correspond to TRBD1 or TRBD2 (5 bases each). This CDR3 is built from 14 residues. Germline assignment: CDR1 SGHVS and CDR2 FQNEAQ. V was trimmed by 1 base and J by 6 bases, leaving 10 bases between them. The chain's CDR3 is CASSLGEGPNEQFF. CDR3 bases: TGTGCCAGCAGCTTAGGTGAGGGACCCAATGAGCAGTTCTTC.

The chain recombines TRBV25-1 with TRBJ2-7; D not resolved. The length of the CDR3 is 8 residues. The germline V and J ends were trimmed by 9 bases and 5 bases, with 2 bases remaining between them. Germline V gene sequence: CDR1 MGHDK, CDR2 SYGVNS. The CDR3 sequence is CARDEQYF. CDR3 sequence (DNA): TGTGCCAGGGACGAGCAGTACTTC.

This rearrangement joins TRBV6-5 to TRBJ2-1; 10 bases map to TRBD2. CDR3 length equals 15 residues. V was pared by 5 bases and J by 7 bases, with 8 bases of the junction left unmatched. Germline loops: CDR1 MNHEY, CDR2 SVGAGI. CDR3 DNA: TGTGCCAGCAGTACTTTAGCGGGAGGATTAAATGAGCAGTTCTTC. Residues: CASSTLAGGLNEQFF.

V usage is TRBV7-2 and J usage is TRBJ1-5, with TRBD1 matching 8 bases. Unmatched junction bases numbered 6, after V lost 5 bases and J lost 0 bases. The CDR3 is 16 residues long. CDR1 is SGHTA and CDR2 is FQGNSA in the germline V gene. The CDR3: CASSPRTGISNQPQHF. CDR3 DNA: TGTGCCAGCAGCCCGAGGACAGGGATTAGCAATCAGCCCCAGCATTTT.

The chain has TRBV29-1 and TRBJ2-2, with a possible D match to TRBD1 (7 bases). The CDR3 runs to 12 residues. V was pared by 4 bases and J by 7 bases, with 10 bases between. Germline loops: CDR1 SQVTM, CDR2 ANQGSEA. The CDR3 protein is CSVARGDGELFF. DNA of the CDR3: TGCAGCGTTGCCAGGGGGGACGGGGAGCTGTTTTTT.

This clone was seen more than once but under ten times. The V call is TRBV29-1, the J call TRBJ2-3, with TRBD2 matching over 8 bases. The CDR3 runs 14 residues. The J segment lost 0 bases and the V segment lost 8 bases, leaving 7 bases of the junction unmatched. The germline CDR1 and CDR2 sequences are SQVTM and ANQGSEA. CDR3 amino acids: CSTFSGISTDTQYF. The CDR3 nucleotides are TGCAGCACTTTTAGCGGGATCAGCACAGATACGCAGTATTTT.